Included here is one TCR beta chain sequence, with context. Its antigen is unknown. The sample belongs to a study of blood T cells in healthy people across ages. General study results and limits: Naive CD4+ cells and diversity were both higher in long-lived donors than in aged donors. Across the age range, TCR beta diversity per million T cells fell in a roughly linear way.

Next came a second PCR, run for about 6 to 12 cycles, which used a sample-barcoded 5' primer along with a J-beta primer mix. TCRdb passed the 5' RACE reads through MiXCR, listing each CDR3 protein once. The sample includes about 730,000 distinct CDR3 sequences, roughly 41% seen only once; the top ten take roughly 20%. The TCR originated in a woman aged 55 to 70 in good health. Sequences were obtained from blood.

The CDR3 loop is CSAKVGTSGYF. The CDR3 nucleotides are TGCAGTGCTAAAGTGGGGACTAGCGGGTACTTC. The chain has TRBV20-1 and TRBJ2-7; 11 bases align to TRBD2. This CDR3 contains 11 residues. The V segment lost 4 bases and the J segment 12 bases; nucleotides outside the gene matches: 5. Germline V gives CDR1 DFQATT, CDR2 SNEGSKA (reference sequence).